The 24 T cell receptor beta chains given below trace back to one sample, sequenced in a study of radiation and T cells in renal cell carcinoma (dated by TCRdb to the early 2020s). The method behind the library was the immunoSEQ multiplex PCR assay. The source is immuneACCESS, and TCRdb retained only in-frame sequences with V and J called. Part of the clones is not carried over; for the studies checked, unresolved V genes explain less than half of this, and the remainder is unexplained. The sample table records more than 140,000 clones; approximately 87% of these occur just once. The top ten hold under 30% of the sample. The intended sense of this specimen's time point label: baseline pretreatment blood. The treatment or condition label of this sample denotes: 15 Gy SBRT to primary tumor, nephrectomy 4 weeks later. This specimen was blood, taken from a patient whose treatment included radiotherapy and nephrectomy. Source of these receptors: a woman aged 45-59 years with renal cell carcinoma.

The chain recombines TRBV2 with TRBJ2-4, with 14 bases identical to TRBD2. The CDR3 contains 16 residues. The trim removed 6 bases at V and 8 bases at J, leaving 9 bases unmatched. The germline V gene has CDR1 SNHLY and CDR2 FYNNEI. DNA of the CDR3: TGTGCCAGCAGATTAGGACTAGCGGGAGGAAGGGACATTCAGTACTTC. It yields the protein CASRLGLAGGRDIQYF. The variable domain in full, with the rest retrieved from reference TRBV2 and TRBJ2-4, is EPEVTQTPSHQVTQMGQEVILRCVPISNHLYFYWYRQILGQKVEFLVSFYNNEISEKSEIFDDQFSVERPDGSNFTLKIRSTKLEDSAMYFCASRLGLAGGRDIQYFGAGTRLSVL.

The chain combines TRBV5-5 with TRBJ2-7; perhaps TRBD1 as D (6 bases). The CDR3 is made up of 16 amino acids. Germline CDR1 SGHKS, CDR2 YYEKEE (reference sequence). Trimming cost V 6 bases and J 1 base, with 20 bases left between them. CDR3 sequence (DNA): TGTGCCAGCATCCAATTCAGGGGTAATCCGTCCTACGAGCAGTACTTC. Residues: CASIQFRGNPSYEQYF.

The chain has TRBV9 and TRBJ2-7; 9 nucleotides align to TRBD1. Trimming took 3 bases from V and 1 from J; bases not matched to a gene: 5. The CDR3 totals 15 residues. Germline values: CDR1 SGDLS, CDR2 YYNGEE. The CDR3 loop reads CASSGRQGESYEQYF. CDR3 sequence (DNA): TGTGCCAGCAGCGGTAGACAGGGGGAATCCTACGAGCAGTACTTC.

This clone was seen a few times. The CDR3 spells CASRFLNEKLFF. CDR3 sequence (DNA): TGTGCCAGCAGGTTTCTTAATGAAAAACTGTTTTTT. V usage is TRBV28 and J usage is TRBJ1-4; D is uncertain. Trimming shortened V by 6 bases and J by 4 bases, and 6 bases separated the two germline ends. Per the germline V gene, CDR1 is MDHEN and CDR2 is SYDVKM. The CDR3 sequence is 12 residues long. Looking up the rest from reference TRBV28 and TRBJ1-4 gives the full variable domain: DVKVTQSSRYLVKRTGEKVFLECVQDMDHENMFWYRQDPGLGLRLIYFSYDVKMKEKGDIPEGYSVSREKKERFSLILESASTNQTSMYLCASRFLNEKLFFGSGTQLSVL.

The chain combines TRBV9 with TRBJ2-3, with no clear D. The germline CDR1 and CDR2 sequences are SGDLS and YYNGEE. V gave up 0 bases and J gave up 3 bases, with 5 bases separating them. The CDR3 has 13 residues. The CDR3 reads CASSVESTDTQYF. CDR3 nucleotide sequence: TGTGCCAGCAGCGTAGAGTCAACAGATACGCAGTATTTT.

This sequence joins TRBV29-1 and TRBJ2-5, with 14 bases aligning to TRBD2. The junction had 12 bases not matched to a gene; V was cut back by 6 bases and J by 0 bases. This CDR3 is built from 18 residues. Germline values: CDR1 SQVTM, CDR2 ANQGSEA. The CDR3 region has the DNA TGCAGCGTCTCGGGACTAGCGGGAGTACGTCCCTACCAAGAGACCCAGTACTTC. Amino acid sequence: CSVSGLAGVRPYQETQYF.

The sample holds a few counts of this clone. The V call is TRBV5-1, the J call TRBJ1-1; D ambiguous. The CDR3 loop spans 18 amino acids. Germline CDR1 is SGHRS and CDR2 is YFSETQ. V lost 0 bases to trimming and J lost 1 base, with 19 bases between them. The CDR3 sequence is CASSLAVVGGKPNTEAFF. The CDR3 DNA reads as TGCGCCAGCAGCTTGGCGGTTGTAGGTGGCAAACCGAACACTGAAGCTTTCTTT.

The chain links TRBV30 to TRBJ2-1; D gene uncertain. CDR1 and CDR2 from the germline V gene are GTSNPN and SVGIG (reference sequence). V was cut by 0 bases and J by 8 bases, with 20 bases left in between. The CDR3 runs 16 residues. CDR3 region: CAWSVLPPRVSDEQFF. CDR3 nucleotide sequence: TGTGCCTGGAGTGTACTTCCTCCTAGAGTCAGCGATGAGCAGTTCTTC.

The chain is built from TRBV28 and TRBJ1-2, with D perhaps matching TRBD1 (5 bases). CDR3 size: 13 residues. Trimming shortened V by 5 bases and J by 3 bases, and 10 bases separated the two germline ends. Germline-derived CDR1 and CDR2 are MDHEN and SYDVKM. CDR3: CASSIRGHYGYTF. CDR3 nucleotide sequence: TGTGCCAGCAGTATCCGGGGCCACTATGGCTACACCTTC.

This chain links TRBV9 with TRBJ2-5; TRBD1 agrees at 10 bases. The CDR3 totals 16 residues. With 4 bases clipped from V and 3 bases from J, the junction kept 9 bases outside the gene matches. Germline assignment: CDR1 SGDLS and CDR2 YYNGEE. CDR3 in DNA: TGTGCCAGCAGCTCCGGACAGGGGGGACTAGAAGAGACCCAGTACTTC. Protein: CASSSGQGGLEETQYF.

The table lists this clone with a few counts. This chain uses TRBV5-1 with TRBJ1-2, with a tentative D call TRBD1 (6 bases). Trimming took 0 bases from V and 4 from J, leaving 13 bases between them. The germline V gene encodes CDR1 SGHRS and CDR2 YFSETQ. The CDR3 sequence is 15 residues long. This chain's CDR3 is CASSLVPGDGYGYTF. In nucleotides, the CDR3 is TGCGCCAGCAGCTTGGTCCCAGGGGATGGCTATGGCTACACCTTC.

This chain uses TRBV6-5 with TRBJ1-1; D possibly corresponds to TRBD1 (6 bases). This CDR3 contains 14 residues. CDR1 is MNHEY and CDR2 is SVGAGI in the germline V gene. V was cut by 8 bases and J by 3 bases, with 16 bases left in between. CDR3 in amino acids: CASCTGGGYTEAFF. The CDR3 DNA follows: TGTGCCAGCTGTACGGGGGGCGGGTACACTGAAGCTTTCTTT.

The CDR3 sequence is CASSRERDYEQYF. The DNA of the CDR3 is TGTGCCAGCAGTCGAGAGAGAGACTACGAGCAGTACTTC. V gene TRBV2 combines with J gene TRBJ2-7; D call uncertain. The CDR3 extends over 13 amino acids. V was cut by 5 bases and J by 3 bases, with 11 bases left in between. Germline values: CDR1 SNHLY, CDR2 FYNNEI. The whole variable domain, filled in from reference TRBV2 and TRBJ2-7, reads EPEVTQTPSHQVTQMGQEVILRCVPISNHLYFYWYRQILGQKVEFLVSFYNNEISEKSEIFDDQFSVERPDGSNFTLKIRSTKLEDSAMYFCASSRERDYEQYFGPGTRLTVT.

J is TRBJ2-6 and V is TRBV28; D is perhaps TRBD1 (6 bases). The CDR3 is made up of 15 amino acids. Trimming stripped 6 bases from V and 2 bases from J, with 11 bases between. Germline V lookup: CDR1 MDHEN, CDR2 SYDVKM. CDR3 nucleotides: TGTGCCAGCAGCGTAACAGGGACTGGGGCCAACGTCCTGACTTTC. Translation gives CASSVTGTGANVLTF.

This clone appeared once. V is TRBV28 and J is TRBJ1-4, with D possibly TRBD1 on 5 matching bases. The CDR3 has 14 amino acids. The V end lost 3 bases, the J end lost 8 bases, and 13 bases lay between the germline ends. CDR1 and CDR2 (germline): MDHEN, SYDVKM. CDR3 sequence (DNA): TGTGCCAGCAGTTTGTTGGGACGAGGGGAAAAACTGTTTTTT. This gives the protein CASSLLGRGEKLFF.

This chain connects TRBV7-2 to TRBJ2-7, with a weak D call TRBD2 (5 bases). Trimming pared 0 bases from V and 4 bases from J, leaving 10 bases between. The CDR3 is 14 amino acids. Germline CDR1 reads SGHTA; CDR2 reads FQGNSA. In DNA form, the CDR3 reads TGTGCCAGCAGCTTAGCCGGGGAGAGATACGAGCAGTACTTC. It codes for CASSLAGERYEQYF.

The V call is TRBV5-4, the J call TRBJ1-2, with 7 bases aligning to TRBD1. After removal of 2 bases from V and 8 bases from J, the junction contained 9 bases not matched to a gene. The germline V gene encodes CDR1 SGHNT and CDR2 YYREEE (reference sequence). CDR3 length equals 14 residues. CDR3 amino acids: CASSFWEGANGYTF. CDR3 nucleotide sequence: TGTGCCAGCAGCTTTTGGGAGGGGGCGAACGGCTACACCTTC.

This chain links TRBV5-4 with TRBJ2-2; 7 positions match TRBD1. The length of the CDR3 is 16 residues. Germline CDR1 and CDR2: SGHNT and YYREEE (reference sequence). J gave up 1 base and V 4 bases, and 7 bases lay outside the gene matches. CDR3 sequence (DNA): TGTGCCAGCAGCCCCTGGACAGGTTTGAACACCGGGGAGCTGTTTTTT. Translation: CASSPWTGLNTGELFF.

The chain combines TRBV2 with TRBJ1-5, with 8 bases matching TRBD1. Germline V CDR1 and CDR2: SNHLY, FYNNEI. The length of the CDR3 is 13 residues. The V and J ends lost 6 bases and 9 bases, in that order; junction bases with no gene match: 7. Here the CDR3 DNA reads TGTGCCAGCAGGGGCGACAGGGGACTGCCCCAGCATTTT. Translating it yields CASRGDRGLPQHF. The full variable domain, completed using reference TRBV2 and TRBJ1-5, is EPEVTQTPSHQVTQMGQEVILRCVPISNHLYFYWYRQILGQKVEFLVSFYNNEISEKSEIFDDQFSVERPDGSNFTLKIRSTKLEDSAMYFCASRGDRGLPQHFGDGTRLSIL.

This clone was seen a few times. The chain employs TRBV9 and TRBJ1-1; no definite D call. Trimming removed 3 bases at V and 3 bases at J, with 3 bases between. The CDR3 is made up of 11 amino acids. In germline, CDR1 is SGDLS, CDR2 YYNGEE. The DNA of the CDR3 is TGTGCCAGCAGCGGTGACACTGAAGCTTTCTTT. Amino acid sequence: CASSGDTEAFF.

V is TRBV7-2 and J is TRBJ2-4, with 12 bases identical to TRBD2. There are 18 residues in the CDR3. The germline V gene has CDR1 SGHTA and CDR2 FQGNSA. V was clipped by 5 bases and J by 4 bases; unmatched bases: 12. CDR3 nucleotides: TGTGCCAGCAGCCACAGGACTAGCGGGGCGAGCCGTAAAAACATTCAGTACTTC. Its protein is CASSHRTSGASRKNIQYF.

The V gene is TRBV7-2, the J gene TRBJ2-5; TRBD2 might be the D (6 bases). V was shortened by 2 bases and J by 5 bases, with 12 bases between the two germline ends. CDR3 length: 14 residues. Looked up from germline, CDR1 is SGHTA and CDR2 is FQGNSA. The CDR3 here is CASSLNRGRETQYF. In DNA, the CDR3 is TGTGCCAGCAGCTTAAATCGGGGGAGGGAGACCCAGTACTTC.

This chain connects TRBV18 to TRBJ2-1; D is unresolved. Trimming cost V 2 bases and J 4 bases, with 9 bases left between them. The CDR3 consists of 14 residues. Germline V gene data show CDR1 as KGHSH and CDR2 as LQKENI. The chain's CDR3 is CASSPTLGYNEQFF. The CDR3 DNA is TGTGCCAGCTCACCAACGCTCGGGTACAATGAGCAGTTCTTC.

This chain connects TRBV10-1 to TRBJ2-2; D is possibly TRBD1 (5 bases). With 0 bases removed from V and 4 bases from J, the gap between germline ends came to 12 bases. CDR1 is WNHNN, CDR2 SYGVQD, per germline (reference sequence). The CDR3 covers 16 residues. CDR3 DNA: TGCGCCAGCAGTGAGTCCGACAGTCCGGGCACCGGGGAGCTGTTTTTT. It is translated as CASSESDSPGTGELFF.